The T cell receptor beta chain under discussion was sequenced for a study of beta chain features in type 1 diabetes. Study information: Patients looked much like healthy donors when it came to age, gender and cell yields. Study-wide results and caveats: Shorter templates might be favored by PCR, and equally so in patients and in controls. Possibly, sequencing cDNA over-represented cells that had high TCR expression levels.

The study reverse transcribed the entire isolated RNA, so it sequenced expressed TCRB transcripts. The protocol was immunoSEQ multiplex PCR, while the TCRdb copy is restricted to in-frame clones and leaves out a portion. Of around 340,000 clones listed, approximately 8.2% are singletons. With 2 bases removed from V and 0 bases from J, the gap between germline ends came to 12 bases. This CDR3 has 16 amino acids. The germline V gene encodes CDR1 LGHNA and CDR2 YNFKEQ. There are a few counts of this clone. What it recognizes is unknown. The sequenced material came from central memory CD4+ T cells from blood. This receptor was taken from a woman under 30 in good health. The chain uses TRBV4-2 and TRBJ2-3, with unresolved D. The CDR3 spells CASSQRTDLSTDTQYF. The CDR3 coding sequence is TGTGCCAGCAGCCAACGGACCGATCTTAGCACAGATACGCAGTATTTT.